These T cell receptor beta chains were read from a single sample in a study of blood T cell repertoires in COVID-19. Sequencing was performed with immunoSEQ multiplex PCR; in TCRdb, only in-frame clones are kept and a portion is missing. This repertoire shows around 250,000 clones, around 86% found once; its top ten account for approximately 1.8%. The sample consisted of peripheral blood. All receptors derive from a man aged 25-40 years who had recovered from COVID-19. Both conserved end residues are part of each CDR3. The D gene is left open where the match is weak. Some rows mark clone size as missing; the rest say once, few, many or name a class of expanded clone.

clone size,V gene,D gene,J gene,CDR3 protein,CDR3 DNA
few,TRBV4-1,-,TRBJ1-1,CASSQIRGTNTEAFF,TGCGCCAGCAGCCAAATCAGGGGCACGAACACTGAAGCTTTCTTT
-,TRBV7-9,-,TRBJ2-3,CASSSPDSTTDTQYF,TGTGCCAGCAGCTCCCCGGACAGTACCACAGATACGCAGTATTTT
-,TRBV10-2,-,TRBJ1-2,CASTRAGQRGYTF,TGCGCCAGCACCAGAGCGGGCCAACGGGGCTACACCTTC
few,TRBV19,-,TRBJ1-5,CATLDTGNSNQPQHF,TGTGCCACTTTAGACACAGGAAATAGCAATCAGCCCCAGCATTTT
-,TRBV25-1,TRBD2,TRBJ2-3,CASSDLAGGPDTQYF,TGTGCCAGCAGTGACCTAGCGGGGGGCCCAGATACGCAGTATTTT
-,TRBV15,-,TRBJ1-5,CATTAARGNQPQHF,TGTGCCACCACCGCAGCGCGGGGCAATCAGCCCCAGCATTTT
once,TRBV13,TRBD2,TRBJ2-3,CASSLVGLAGITDTQYF,TGTGCCAGCAGCTTAGTAGGACTAGCGGGTATCACAGATACGCAGTATTTT
-,TRBV5-4,TRBD1,TRBJ1-6,CASSDVPGQAEPLHF,TGTGCCAGCAGCGACGTCCCGGGACAGGCGGAACCCCTCCACTTT
-,TRBV7-9,TRBD1,TRBJ1-2,CASRIGGTGDSQTF,TGTGCCAGCAGGATAGGGGGGACAGGGGACTCTCAGACCTTC
-,TRBV28,-,TRBJ2-3,CASSPTPSRGYF,TGTGCCAGCAGTCCGACCCCCTCAAGGGGGTATTTT
-,TRBV2,-,TRBJ1-3,CASSSTVLSGNTIYF,TGTGCCAGCAGTTCTACAGTGCTCTCTGGAAACACCATATATTTT
-,TRBV3-1/TRBV3-2,TRBD1,TRBJ1-1,CASRRDRVNTEAFF,TGTGCCAGCAGAAGAGACAGGGTCAACACTGAAGCTTTCTTT
-,TRBV9,TRBD1,TRBJ2-3,CASSYSPGTGLTDTQYF,TGTGCCAGCAGCTATTCTCCCGGGACAGGGCTGACAGATACGCAGTATTTT
-,TRBV18,-,TRBJ1-1,CASSPEGVRAFF,TGTGCCAGCTCACCAGAAGGGGTTCGGGCTTTCTTT
-,TRBV19,-,TRBJ1-4,CATTVRIGEKLFF,TGTGCCACCACCGTCCGAATCGGTGAAAAACTGTTTTTT
-,TRBV2,TRBD1,TRBJ1-6,CASRSGRQGSALYNSPLHF,TGTGCCAGCAGGTCAGGGAGACAGGGGTCGGCTCTTTATAATTCACCCCTCCACTTT
-,TRBV2,TRBD2,TRBJ2-5,CASSERLAGGPWETQYF,TGTGCCAGCAGTGAACGGCTAGCGGGGGGCCCGTGGGAGACCCAGTACTTC
-,TRBV5-1,TRBD2,TRBJ2-3,CASSYSSGVIDTQYF,TGCGCCAGCAGCTATTCTAGCGGGGTGATAGATACGCAGTATTTT
-,TRBV5-1,TRBD1,TRBJ1-1,CASSSITGDTEAFF,TGCGCCAGCAGCTCAATAACAGGGGACACTGAAGCTTTCTTT
-,TRBV11-2,TRBD1,TRBJ1-2,CASNRDRGPGYTF,TGTGCCAGCAACCGGGACAGGGGGCCTGGCTACACCTTC
-,TRBV5-6,TRBD2,TRBJ2-1,CASSLRLAGVFGQFF,TGTGCCAGCAGCTTGCGGCTAGCGGGGGTCTTTGGGCAGTTCTTC
-,TRBV7-2,TRBD2,TRBJ2-2,CASSLLLAGEHTNTGELFF,TGTGCCAGCAGCTTACTGTTAGCGGGGGAACACACGAACACCGGGGAGCTGTTTTTT
-,TRBV4-2,-,TRBJ2-1,CASSQDGAGLYNEQFF,TGTGCCAGCAGCCAAGACGGGGCGGGGTTATACAATGAGCAGTTCTTC
many,TRBV5-4,-,TRBJ1-1,CASSLGTGNTEAFF,TGTGCCAGCAGCTTGGGAACAGGGAACACTGAAGCTTTCTTT
-,TRBV10-2,-,TRBJ2-7,CASSEGGEQYF,TGCGCCAGCAGTGAAGGGGGCGAGCAGTACTTC
-,TRBV7-3,-,TRBJ1-6,CASSRTPEGESPLHF,TGTGCCAGCAGCCGCACCCCTGAGGGGGAATCACCCCTCCACTTT
-,TRBV11-2,TRBD1,TRBJ1-2,CASSLKGAEVYGYTF,TGTGCCAGCAGTTTAAAGGGGGCGGAGGTCTATGGCTACACCTTC